The 7 T cell receptor beta chains reported below all come from one sample, sequenced in a study of shared clonotypes between healthy human individuals. Method: immunoSEQ multiplex PCR; TCRdb's copy keeps in-frame clones and lacks some. Of 470,000 or so clones in the sample, approximately 82% were seen once. Sequencing used PBMCs. These receptors all stem from a woman in her forties in good health. Some clones in this sample may be carry-over from other donors' samples.

A single count supports this clone. The DNA for the CDR3 is TGTGCCAGCAGTCCCGGTGCCCACGAGCAGTACTTC. Translation: CASSPGAHEQYF. This chain connects TRBV28 to TRBJ2-7; D gene ambiguous. Deletions cut 5 bases from V and 5 bases from J, with 10 bases between. Germline-derived CDR1 and CDR2 are MDHEN and SYDVKM. This CDR3 has 12 amino acids.

CDR3 protein: CASSPPGPGSVGNQPQHF. DNA of the CDR3: TGTGCCAGCAGTCCCCCGGGACCGGGGTCGGTGGGCAATCAGCCCCAGCATTTT. This chain joins TRBV28 and TRBJ1-5; the D gene is possibly TRBD1 (5 bases). The CDR3 contains 18 residues. The V gene's germline CDR1 is MDHEN and CDR2 SYDVKM. V was trimmed by 5 bases and J by 2 bases, leaving 22 bases between them.

This clone has a handful of counts. This sequence joins TRBV5-1 and TRBJ2-7; 12 bases agree with TRBD2. Germline CDR1 and CDR2: SGHRS and YFSETQ. With V trimmed by 4 bases and J by 5 bases, 7 bases remained unmatched. CDR3 length equals 15 residues. In nucleotides, the CDR3 is TGCGCCAGCAGCAAACAGAGACTAGCGGGAGACGAGCAGTACTTC. This sequence encodes CASSKQRLAGDEQYF.

This chain joins TRBV29-1 and TRBJ2-5, with D tentatively TRBD1 or TRBD2 (7 bases each). From germline, CDR1 is SQVTM and CDR2 ANQGSEA. This CDR3 is 13 amino acids long. V was shortened by 7 bases and J by 4 bases, with 16 bases between the two germline ends. The CDR3 region has the DNA TGCAGCGGGGGGGGAGGGGGCGGAGAGACCCAGTACTTC. This codes for CSGGGGGGETQYF.

The chain employs TRBV2 and TRBJ1-2; possible D gene TRBD1, 6 bases. V was trimmed by 7 bases and J by 7 bases, leaving 19 bases between them. CDR3 length: 14 amino acids. CDR1 and CDR2 (germline): SNHLY, FYNNEI. DNA of the CDR3: TGTGCCAGCAACCTTTGGGGGGCGCAGGGTGGCTACACCTTC. The encoded protein is CASNLWGAQGGYTF. Full variable domain (rest looked up from reference TRBV2 and TRBJ1-2): EPEVTQTPSHQVTQMGQEVILRCVPISNHLYFYWYRQILGQKVEFLVSFYNNEISEKSEIFDDQFSVERPDGSNFTLKIRSTKLEDSAMYFCASNLWGAQGGYTFGSGTRLTVV.

The V gene is TRBV7-6, the J gene TRBJ2-3; D gene ambiguous. The CDR3 is made up of 15 amino acids. Germline V gene data show CDR1 as SGHVS and CDR2 as FNYEAQ. Trimming stripped 0 bases from V and 0 bases from J, with 7 bases between. The CDR3 DNA reads as TGTGCCAGCAGCTTAGCGTTCGGTAGCACAGATACGCAGTATTTT. This gives the protein CASSLAFGSTDTQYF. The complete variable domain, with remaining parts taken from reference TRBV7-6 and TRBJ2-3, reads GAGVSQSPRYKVTKRGQDVALRCDPISGHVSLYWYRQALGQGPEFLTYFNYEAQQDKSGLPNDRFSAERPEGSISTLTIQRTEQRDSAMYRCASSLAFGSTDTQYFGPGTRLTVL.

This clone has a handful of counts. V is TRBV7-9 and J is TRBJ1-1, with 9 bases fitting TRBD1. Germline V gene sequence: CDR1 SEHNR, CDR2 FQNEAQ (reference sequence). This CDR3 region has 15 residues. After removal of 4 bases from V and 7 bases from J, the junction contained 10 bases not matched to a gene. The CDR3, as DNA: TGTGCCAGCAGCTATGACCGGGACAGGGTAGGTGAAGCTTTCTTT. This sequence encodes CASSYDRDRVGEAFF. The full variable domain, its missing parts supplied by reference TRBV7-9 and TRBJ1-1, is DTGVSQNPRHKITKRGQNVTFRCDPISEHNRLYWYRQTLGQGPEFLTYFQNEAQLEKSRLLSDRFSAERPKGSFSTLEIQRTEQGDSAMYLCASSYDRDRVGEAFFGQGTRLTVV.